One and the same sample provided the 2 T cell receptor beta chains below, sequenced in a study of T cell responses to AZD1222 COVID-19 vaccine. Repertoires were generated with immunoSEQ multiplex PCR, while TCRdb's copy carries only in-frame clones and drops some. The sample yields 100,000 to 150,000 clones, 92% seen once. This sample comprised peripheral blood, obtained 28 days after the second AZD1222 dose. All receptors come from an adult who received the AZD1222 COVID-19 vaccine.

Here the CDR3 reads CSASWGGGAYEQYF. CDR3 DNA sequence: TGCAGTGCTAGTTGGGGAGGGGGGGCTTACGAGCAGTACTTC. This rearrangement joins TRBV20-1 to TRBJ2-7; possibly TRBD2 for D (7 bases). The ends were cut back, 3 bases at V and 4 bases at J, with 16 bases in the middle. This CDR3 has 14 residues. CDR1 is DFQATT and CDR2 is SNEGSKA in the germline V gene (reference sequence).

The chain has TRBV28 and TRBJ1-3; possibly TRBD1 for D (5 bases). Germline-derived CDR1 and CDR2 are MDHEN and SYDVKM. The germline V and J ends were trimmed by 9 bases and 2 bases, with 17 bases remaining between them. The length of the CDR3 is 15 residues. CDR3 coding DNA: TGTGCCAGTATTCCCGGGGGAAAAACTGGAAACACCATATATTTT. This gives the protein CASIPGGKTGNTIYF. Using reference TRBV28 and TRBJ1-3 for the parts outside the CDR3, the full variable domain is DVKVTQSSRYLVKRTGEKVFLECVQDMDHENMFWYRQDPGLGLRLIYFSYDVKMKEKGDIPEGYSVSREKKERFSLILESASTNQTSMYLCASIPGGKTGNTIYFGEGSWLTVV.